These T cell receptor beta chains were read from a single sample in a study of technical replicates of blood from a handful of donors. Data came from immunoSEQ multiplex PCR; TCRdb stores just in-frame clones and leaves some out. The table includes 50,000 to 75,000 clones, 93% detected once. The sequenced sample was PBMCs. All receptors derive from a human donor in good health. Some clones in this sample may be carry-over from other donors' samples. The conserved cysteine and the conserved F or W are not part of the CDR3 here.

V gene	J gene	CDR3 protein
TRBV11-3	TRBJ2-1	ASSLSRFGTPGNEQF
TRBV2	TRBJ2-7	ASSATSGTSLEQY
TRBV4-3	TRBJ2-7	ASSLNPSGGTAYEQY
TRBV6-1	TRBJ1-2	ASSDSQRFNYGYT
TRBV9	TRBJ2-2	ASSVGASGELF
TRBV5-4	TRBJ2-1	ASRDRGYNEQF
TRBV7-2	TRBJ2-5	ASSLGTSGGLGETQY
TRBV5-1	TRBJ2-1	ASSFWRVRSYNEQF
TRBV4-3	TRBJ1-2	ASSRSGRGPYGYT
TRBV6-4	TRBJ1-2	ASSDSTGSRGYT
TRBV30	TRBJ1-3	ARSSLSGNTIY
TRBV7-8	TRBJ2-2	ASREKAGGTGELF
TRBV9	TRBJ2-7	ASSDKREGPEQY
TRBV7-2	TRBJ1-6	ASSSGPGGASPLH
TRBV20-1	TRBJ1-1	SAVGQREAF
TRBV7-9	TRBJ1-1	ASSLQQGMNTEAF
TRBV6-1	TRBJ1-3	ASSGGSTGNTIY
TRBV4-3	TRBJ2-1	ASSQGSGGNYNEQF
TRBV5-4	TRBJ2-5	ASTTGGLETQY
TRBV7-9	TRBJ2-7	ASSSRSLEQY
TRBV6-9	TRBJ2-2	ASSPGVGELF
TRBV5-1	TRBJ2-7	ASSLTSGSSEQY
TRBV6-5	TRBJ2-2	ASSYSWQSNTGELF
TRBV7-9	TRBJ2-7	ASSLGQGVEQY
TRBV2	TRBJ2-1	ASSSGTGNEQF
TRBV18	TRBJ1-6	ASSRQGAYNSPLH
TRBV4-3	TRBJ2-3	ASSQVSRGTDTQY
TRBV9	TRBJ2-3	ASSVEGGPYSTDTQY
TRBV7-9	TRBJ1-1	ASSFWTANTEAF
TRBV5-6	TRBJ1-5	ASSLLEGSNQPQH
TRBV5-4	TRBJ2-1	ASSFGQGGHNEQF
TRBV5-1	TRBJ1-1	ASSLGRGRTNTEAF
TRBV6-5	TRBJ2-2	ASSPPSGRTGELF
TRBV5-6	TRBJ1-2	ASSLVFDTQPYGYT
TRBV7-9	TRBJ1-6	ASRAGAAGSPLH
TRBV4-2	TRBJ2-2	ASSRQRSGLAGEGGELF
TRBV5-1	TRBJ1-4	ASSPGRGKTNEKLF
TRBV29-1	TRBJ2-2	SATGPITGELF
TRBV27	TRBJ1-3	ASSFTAGNTIY
TRBV30	TRBJ1-5	AWTRTGVHQPQH